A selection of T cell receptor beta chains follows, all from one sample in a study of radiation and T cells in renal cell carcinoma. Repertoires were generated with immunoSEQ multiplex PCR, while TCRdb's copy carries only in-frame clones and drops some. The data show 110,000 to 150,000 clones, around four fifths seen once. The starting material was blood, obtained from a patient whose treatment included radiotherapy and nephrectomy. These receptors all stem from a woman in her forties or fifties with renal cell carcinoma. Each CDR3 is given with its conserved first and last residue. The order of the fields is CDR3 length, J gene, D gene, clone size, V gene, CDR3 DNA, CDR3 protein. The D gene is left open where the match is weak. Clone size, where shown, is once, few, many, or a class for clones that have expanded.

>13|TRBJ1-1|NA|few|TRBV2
TGTGCCAGCCATGGGGGGGCCGGGACTGAAGCTTTCTTT
CASHGGAGTEAFF
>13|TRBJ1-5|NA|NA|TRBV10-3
TGTGCCATCAGTGCGCAAGCTAATCAGCCCCAGCATTTT
CAISAQANQPQHF
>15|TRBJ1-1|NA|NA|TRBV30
TGTGCCTGGAGTTTGGGGGGCCAAAGTAACACTGAAGCTTTCTTT
CAWSLGGQSNTEAFF
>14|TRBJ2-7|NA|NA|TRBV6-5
TGTGCCAGCACCAAAAACGGGGGAGCCTACGAGCAGTACTTC
CASTKNGGAYEQYF
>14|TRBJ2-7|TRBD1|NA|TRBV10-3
TGTGCCATCAGCCAAACAGGACAGGGCGGCGAGCAGTACTTC
CAISQTGQGGEQYF
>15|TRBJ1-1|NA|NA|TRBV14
TGTGCCAGCAGCCCTTTGGGAAGCGTGAACACTGAAGCTTTCTTT
CASSPLGSVNTEAFF
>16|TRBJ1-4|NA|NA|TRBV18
TGTGCCAGCTCACCACCAAACAGGGTTGCTAATGAAAAACTGTTTTTT
CASSPPNRVANEKLFF
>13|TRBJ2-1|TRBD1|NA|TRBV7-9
TGTGCCAGCAGCGCGACAGGGAACAATGAGCAGTTCTTC
CASSATGNNEQFF
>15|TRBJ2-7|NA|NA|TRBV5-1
TGCGCCAGCAGCTTACAGGGCCTCAGCCCCTACGAGCAGTACTTC
CASSLQGLSPYEQYF
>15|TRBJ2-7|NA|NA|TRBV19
TGTGCCAGTAGAGAGGCACAACTGGACTCCTACGAGCAGTACTTC
CASREAQLDSYEQYF
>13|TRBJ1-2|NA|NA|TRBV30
TGTGCCTGGAGTGTACGCGGAAACGATGGCTACACCTTC
CAWSVRGNDGYTF
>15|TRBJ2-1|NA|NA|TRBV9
TGTGCCAGCACCCCAAAAGCGGAGAATTACAATGAGCAGTTCTTC
CASTPKAENYNEQFF
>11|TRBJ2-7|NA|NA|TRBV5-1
TGCGCCAGCAGCGGGCAGAACCAGCAGTACTTC
CASSGQNQQYF
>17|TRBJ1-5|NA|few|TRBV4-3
TGCGCCAGCAGCCAAGCCCGCGGACCCGGTAGCAATCAGCCCCAGCATTTT
CASSQARGPGSNQPQHF
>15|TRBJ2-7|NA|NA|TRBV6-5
TGTGCCAGCAGAAGGTCTACAGGGGAGGTCTACGAGCAGTACTTC
CASRRSTGEVYEQYF
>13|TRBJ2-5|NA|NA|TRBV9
TGTGCCAGCAGCGCCCAAGTACACGAGACCCAGTACTTC
CASSAQVHETQYF
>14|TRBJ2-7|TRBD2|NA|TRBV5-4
TGTGCCAGCAGCTTGGAACTAGCGAACTACGAGCAGTACTTC
CASSLELANYEQYF
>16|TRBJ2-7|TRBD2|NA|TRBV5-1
TGCGCCAGCAGCTTGGGGGGTCGCGGGAGGGGCCACGAGCAGTACTTC
CASSLGGRGRGHEQYF
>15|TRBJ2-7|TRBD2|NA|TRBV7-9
TGTGCCAGCAGCTTAACAGGACTAGCGGGAGACGAGCAGTACTTC
CASSLTGLAGDEQYF
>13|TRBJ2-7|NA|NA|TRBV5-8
TGTGCCAGCAGTGAGGGGCGGGGCTACGAGCAGTACTTC
CASSEGRGYEQYF
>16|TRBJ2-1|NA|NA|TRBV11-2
TGTGCCAGCAGCTTACAAGGGGCCTCTCCCTACAATGAGCAGTTCTTC
CASSLQGASPYNEQFF
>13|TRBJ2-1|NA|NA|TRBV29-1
TGCAGCGTTGAAGACACTATCAACAATGAGCAGTTCTTC
CSVEDTINNEQFF
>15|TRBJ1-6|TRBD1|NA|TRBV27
TGTGCCAGCAGTAACCGGGAAGGGGGCAGTTCACCCCTCCACTTT
CASSNREGGSSPLHF
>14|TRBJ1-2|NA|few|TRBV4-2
TGTGCCAGCAGTCGGAAAGCGGGGGGCGACGGCTACACCTTC
CASSRKAGGDGYTF
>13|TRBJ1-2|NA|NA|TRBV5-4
TGTGCCAGCAGCTCCCCCGGAACCTATGGCTACACCTTC
CASSSPGTYGYTF
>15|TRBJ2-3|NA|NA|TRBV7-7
TGTGCCAGCAGCCGGGGACAATCTCCCACAGATACGCAGTATTTT
CASSRGQSPTDTQYF
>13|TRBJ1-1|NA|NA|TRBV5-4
TGTGCCAGCAGCGTTACTCTGAACACTGAAGCTTTCTTT
CASSVTLNTEAFF
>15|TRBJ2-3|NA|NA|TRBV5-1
TGCGCCAGCAGCTTGGGGGCAGGCCTGGCGGATAAGCGGGATTTT
CASSLGAGLADKRDF
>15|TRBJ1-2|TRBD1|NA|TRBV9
TGTGCCAGCAGCGGGGGACAGGGGAGCTCCTGGGGCTACACCTTC
CASSGGQGSSWGYTF
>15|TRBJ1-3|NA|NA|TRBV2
TGTGCCAGCAGTGAAATCCGGGGACTTAGTGACACCATATATTTT
CASSEIRGLSDTIYF
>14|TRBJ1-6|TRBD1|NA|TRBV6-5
TGTGCCAGCAGCGACAGGGGGAGCAATTCACCCCTCCACTTT
CASSDRGSNSPLHF
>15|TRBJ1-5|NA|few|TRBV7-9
TGTGCCAGCAGCTTAGGAAGGGTTGGAAATCAGCCCCAGCATTTT
CASSLGRVGNQPQHF
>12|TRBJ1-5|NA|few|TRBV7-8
TGTGCCAGCAGCGAGGACATGGTGCCCCAGCATTTT
CASSEDMVPQHF
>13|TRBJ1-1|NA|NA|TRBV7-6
TGTGCCAGCAGCCCCATGTCGAGCACTGAAGCTTTCTTT
CASSPMSSTEAFF
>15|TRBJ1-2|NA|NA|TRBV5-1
TGCGCCAGCAGCTTGAGTAGAGGACAGCCCGGAGGCTACACCTTC
CASSLSRGQPGGYTF